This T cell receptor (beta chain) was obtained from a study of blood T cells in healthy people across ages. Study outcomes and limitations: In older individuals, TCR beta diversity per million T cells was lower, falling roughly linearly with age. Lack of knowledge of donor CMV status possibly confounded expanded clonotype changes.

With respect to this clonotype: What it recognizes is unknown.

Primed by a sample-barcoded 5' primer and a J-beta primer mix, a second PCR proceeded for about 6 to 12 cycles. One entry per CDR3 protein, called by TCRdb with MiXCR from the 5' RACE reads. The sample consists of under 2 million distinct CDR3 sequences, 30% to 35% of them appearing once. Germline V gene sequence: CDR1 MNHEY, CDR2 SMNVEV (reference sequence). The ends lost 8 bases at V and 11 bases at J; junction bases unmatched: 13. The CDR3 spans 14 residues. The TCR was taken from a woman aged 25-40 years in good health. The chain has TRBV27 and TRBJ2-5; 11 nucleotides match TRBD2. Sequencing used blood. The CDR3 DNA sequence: TGTGCCAGCCGGGGACTAGCGGATTACAATGAGCAGTACTTC. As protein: CASRGLADYNEQYF.